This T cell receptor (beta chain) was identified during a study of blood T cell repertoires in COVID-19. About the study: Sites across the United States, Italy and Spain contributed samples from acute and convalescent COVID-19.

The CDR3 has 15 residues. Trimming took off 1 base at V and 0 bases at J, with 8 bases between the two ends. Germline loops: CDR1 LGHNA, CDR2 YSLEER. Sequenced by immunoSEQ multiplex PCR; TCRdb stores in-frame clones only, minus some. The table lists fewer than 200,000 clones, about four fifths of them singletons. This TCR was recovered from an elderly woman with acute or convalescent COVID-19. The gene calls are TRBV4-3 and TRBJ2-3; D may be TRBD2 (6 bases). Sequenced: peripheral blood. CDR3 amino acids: CASSQGGTSTDTQYF. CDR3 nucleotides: TGCGCCAGCAGCCAAGGAGGGACTAGCACAGATACGCAGTATTTT.